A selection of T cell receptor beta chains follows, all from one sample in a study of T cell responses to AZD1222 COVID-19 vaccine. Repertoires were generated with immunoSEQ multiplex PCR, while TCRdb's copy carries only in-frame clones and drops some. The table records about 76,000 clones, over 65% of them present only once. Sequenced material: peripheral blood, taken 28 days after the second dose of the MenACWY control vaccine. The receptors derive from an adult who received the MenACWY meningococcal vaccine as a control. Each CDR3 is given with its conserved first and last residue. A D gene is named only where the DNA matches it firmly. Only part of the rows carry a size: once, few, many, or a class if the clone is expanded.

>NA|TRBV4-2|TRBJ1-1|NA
TGTGCCAGCAGCCAACTAGCAGGGGAGACTGAAGCTTTCTTT
CASSQLAGETEAFF
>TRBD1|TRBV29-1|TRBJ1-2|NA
TGCAGCGTTGAAGCCGTATCACAGGGGAGCGGCTACACCTTC
CSVEAVSQGSGYTF
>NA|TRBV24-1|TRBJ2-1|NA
TGTGCCACCAGTGAACGTTCCAATGAGCAGTTCTTC
CATSERSNEQFF
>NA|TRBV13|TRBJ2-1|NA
TGTGCCAGCAGCTTAGGGGGGACCTACAATGAGCAGTTCTTC
CASSLGGTYNEQFF
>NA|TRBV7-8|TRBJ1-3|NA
TGTGCCAGCAGCTTAGCGGGGATACAGATGAATGGAAACACCATATATTTT
CASSLAGIQMNGNTIYF
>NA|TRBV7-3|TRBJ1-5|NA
TGTGCCAGCAGCTTTAAGGGCCCCAAAAGTTATAGCAATCAGCCCCAGCATTTT
CASSFKGPKSYSNQPQHF
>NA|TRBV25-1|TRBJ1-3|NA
TGTGCCAGCAGTGCCCCCCACTGGGCGGGAGGAAACACCATATATTTT
CASSAPHWAGGNTIYF
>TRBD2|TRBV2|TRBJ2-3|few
TGTGCCAGCATTAGTGGGGGGGTCACAGATACGCAGTATTTT
CASISGGVTDTQYF
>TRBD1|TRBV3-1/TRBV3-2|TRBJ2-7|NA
TGTGCCAGCAGCCGGACAGGGAAGTCCTACGAGCAGTACTTC
CASSRTGKSYEQYF
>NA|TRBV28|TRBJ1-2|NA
TGTGCCAGCAGTTTAGAACAGGTCCACGGCTACACCTTC
CASSLEQVHGYTF
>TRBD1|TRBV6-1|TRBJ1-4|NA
TGTGCCAGCAGTGAAGGGATGGGACAGGGTAATGAAAAACTGTTTTTT
CASSEGMGQGNEKLFF
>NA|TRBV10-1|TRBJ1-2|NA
TGCGCCAGCATCAACGGACTCTTAAATGGCTACACCTTC
CASINGLLNGYTF
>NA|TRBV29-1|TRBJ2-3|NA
TGCAGCGTTGGAGGAGATACGCAGTATTTT
CSVGGDTQYF
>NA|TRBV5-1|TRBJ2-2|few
TGCGCCAGCAGCTTTCAGCGCACCGGGGAGCTGTTTTTT
CASSFQRTGELFF
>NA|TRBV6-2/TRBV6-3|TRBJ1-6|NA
TGTGCCAGCAGCCCTGGACTGAGCTCCTATAATTCACCCCTCCACTTT
CASSPGLSSYNSPLHF
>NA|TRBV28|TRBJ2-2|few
TGTGCCAGCACCCGTGACGGACCGTACACCGGGGAGCTGTTTTTT
CASTRDGPYTGELFF
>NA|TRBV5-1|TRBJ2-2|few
TGCGCCAGCAGCCACTCAGGGGTACGGACCGGGGAGCTGTTTTTT
CASSHSGVRTGELFF
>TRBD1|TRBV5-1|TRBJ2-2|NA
TGCGCCAGCAGCTCCGCGTGGACAGGGACGAACACCGGGGAGCTGTTTTTT
CASSSAWTGTNTGELFF
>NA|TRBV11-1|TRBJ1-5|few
TGTGCCAGCAGCTTAGGTAGCAATCAGCCCCAGCATTTT
CASSLGSNQPQHF
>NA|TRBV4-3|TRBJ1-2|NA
TGCGCCAGCAGCCAAGAGATTATGGGGTACTATGGCTACACCTTC
CASSQEIMGYYGYTF
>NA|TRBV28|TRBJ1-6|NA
TGTGCCAGCAGTTTAGACAGATTTTATTCACCCCTCCACTTT
CASSLDRFYSPLHF
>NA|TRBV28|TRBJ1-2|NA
TGTGCCAGCACCCCAGGGTCAGCGGATGGCTACACCTTC
CASTPGSADGYTF
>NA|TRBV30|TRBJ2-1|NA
TGTGCCTGGAGTCGGGGATACAATGAGCAGTTCTTC
CAWSRGYNEQFF
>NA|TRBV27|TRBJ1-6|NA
TGTGCCAGCAGTCCTACCCCGGGACGGACATATAATTCACCCCTCCACTTT
CASSPTPGRTYNSPLHF
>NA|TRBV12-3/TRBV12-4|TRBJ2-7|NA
TGTGCCAGCAGTCTTGAATTCTACGAGCAGTACTTC
CASSLEFYEQYF
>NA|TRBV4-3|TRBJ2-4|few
TGCGCCAGCAGCCAAGACTGGCTTCCGGGCGTAGCCAAAAACATTCAGTACTTC
CASSQDWLPGVAKNIQYF
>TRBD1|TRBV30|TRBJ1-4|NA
TGTGCCTGGGGGACAGGGCAAAAACTGTTTTTT
CAWGTGQKLFF
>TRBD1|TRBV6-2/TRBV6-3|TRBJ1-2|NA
TGTGCCAGCAGTCGCGGACAGGCGAACTATGGCTACACCTTC
CASSRGQANYGYTF
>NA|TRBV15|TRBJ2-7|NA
TGTGCCACCAGCCTTCACGTTAGCTCCTACGAGCAGTACTTC
CATSLHVSSYEQYF
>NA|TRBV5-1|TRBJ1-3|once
TGCGCCAGCAGCTACGGACGACCCGAATCACTCTCTGGAAACACCATATATTTT
CASSYGRPESLSGNTIYF
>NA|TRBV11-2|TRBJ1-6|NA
TGTGCCAGCAGCTTAGACACGGGTGGGGGTTATAATTCACCCCTCCACTTT
CASSLDTGGGYNSPLHF
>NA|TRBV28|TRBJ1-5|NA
TGTGCCAGCAGCCCGGGTTTCGAAGGGGGTTATAGCAATCAGCCCCAGCATTTT
CASSPGFEGGYSNQPQHF
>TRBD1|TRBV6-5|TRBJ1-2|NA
TGTGCCAGCAGGAGAACCGGGACAGGCGCCTATGGCTACACCTTC
CASRRTGTGAYGYTF
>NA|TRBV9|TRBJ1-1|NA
TGTGCCAGCAGCCCGGGGGGGGGCACTGAAGCTTTCTTT
CASSPGGGTEAFF
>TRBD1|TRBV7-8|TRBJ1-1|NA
TGTGCCAGCAGCCTCCTGACAGGGTGGGCTGAAGCTTTCTTT
CASSLLTGWAEAFF
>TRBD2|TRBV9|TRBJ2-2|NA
TGTGCCAGCAGCGATAGCGGGGGGGACGGGGAGCTGTTTTTT
CASSDSGGDGELFF
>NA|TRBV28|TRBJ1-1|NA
TGTGCCAGCAGTTTTACGACAACAAACACTGAAGCTTTCTTT
CASSFTTTNTEAFF
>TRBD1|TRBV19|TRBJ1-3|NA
TGTGCCAGTAGTATGGACAGGGAACGGGGAAACACCATATATTTT
CASSMDRERGNTIYF
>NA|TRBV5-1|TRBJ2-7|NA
TGCGCCAGCAGCCCCGGGTTGGGCGGAGCCTACGAGCAGTACTTC
CASSPGLGGAYEQYF
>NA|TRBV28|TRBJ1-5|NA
TGTGCCAGCACGTTTAATTCTGATCAGCCCCAGCATTTT
CASTFNSDQPQHF
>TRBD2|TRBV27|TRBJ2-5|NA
TGTGCCAGCAGTTTAATCGCGGGGGGCGGGATTGAGACCCAGTACTTC
CASSLIAGGGIETQYF
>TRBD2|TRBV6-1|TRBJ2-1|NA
TGTGCCAGCAGTGCCTCGGGATTAGCGGGAGGATTTGTTAGTTACAATGAGCAGTTCTTC
CASSASGLAGGFVSYNEQFF
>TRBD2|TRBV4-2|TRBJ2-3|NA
TGTGCCAGCAGCCAAGATGATGGGCGGGAGGTTAGCACAGATACGCAGTATTTT
CASSQDDGREVSTDTQYF
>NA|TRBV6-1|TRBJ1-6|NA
TGTGCCAGCAGTGAAGCGGTGGAGGGGAGCTCCTATAATTCACCCCTCCACTTT
CASSEAVEGSSYNSPLHF
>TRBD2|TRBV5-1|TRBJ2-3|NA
TGCGCCAGCAGCTTAGGACTAGCGGGGGGTAGCACAGATACGCAGTATTTT
CASSLGLAGGSTDTQYF